Here is one TCR beta chain with its context. The antigen is unknown. Germline V gives CDR1 SQVTM, CDR2 ANQGSEA. The CDR3 extends over 11 amino acids. The data stem from a study of identical twins. Whole-study findings and limits: Within cord blood, abundant beta clonotypes carried fewer insertions, but memory repertoires showed no such trend. Zero-insertion analyses were open to partial confounding by invariant MAIT and iNKT cells.

Template switching added a universal primer binding site, and final cDNA carried unique molecular identifiers. TCRdb reprocessed the 5' RACE reads via MiXCR and lists one record per CDR3 protein. This table has about 890,000 distinct CDR3 sequences, around an eighth appearing once. These records were also assigned to another study, of yellow fever vaccine responses in identical twins. Turning to that study: The T cell response to vaccination in identical twins was reportedly partly convergent and partly personalized.

This sequence originates from a young woman in good health. J is TRBJ1-4 and V is TRBV29-1, with D uncertain. Material: PBMCs. The CDR3 nucleotides are TGCAGTCATCGTTGGAATGAAAAACTGTTTTTT. It encodes CSHRWNEKLFF.